The entry below describes one T cell receptor (beta chain). What it binds is not known. PCR was performed using 60 Vbeta and 13 Jbeta primers. The method was immunoSEQ multiplex PCR; TCRdb's version includes in-frame clones alone and lacks a portion of them. The sample includes roughly 150,000 clones, about 80% of them seen just once. The sample comes from a study of cytomegalovirus exposure and HLA in healthy donors. Study-wide results and caveats: Productive status was seen about 87% or about 30% of the time for most TCR beta V segments in an earlier analysis. The study had only CMV serostatus as immune exposure information.

Donors were ostensibly healthy at sampling, although undocumented immune exposures were probable. Trimming removed 4 bases at V and 6 bases at J, with 15 bases between. Per the germline V gene, CDR1 is SGHAT and CDR2 is FQNNGV. This CDR3 spans 15 amino acids. This receptor was obtained from a man aged 25 to 40 in good health and CMV-seropositive. The material sequenced was PBMCs. The chain joins TRBV11-2 to TRBJ2-2; D perhaps matches TRBD2 (5 bases). The CDR3 sequence is CASSSWRSSSGELFF. CDR3 nucleotide sequence: TGTGCCAGCAGCTCGTGGAGGTCCTCATCCGGGGAGCTGTTTTTT. Drawing the rest from reference TRBV11-2 and TRBJ2-2, the complete variable domain is EAGVAQSPRYKIIEKRQSVAFWCNPISGHATLYWYQQILGQGPKLLIQFQNNGVVDDSQLPKDRFSAERLKGVDSTLKIQPAKLEDSAVYLCASSSWRSSSGELFFGEGSRLTVL.